What follows are 25 T cell receptor beta chains derived from one specimen sequenced in a study of vaccination effects on CD4 cells after COVID-19. Viral peptide pool expansion of antigen-specific CD4+ T cells preceded sequencing in the ViraFEST assay. With about 9 days of culture completed, CD4+ T cells were isolated. Recipients of the vaccine had no prior SARS-CoV-2 infection and negative nucleocapsid antibodies. Their recognized antigens are unknown. Using immunoSEQ multiplex PCR, the repertoire was profiled, and TCRdb retains in-frame clones only, with some absent. The sample has roughly 75,000 clones, approximately 72% seen once. The input for sequencing was CD4+ T cells from PBMCs cultured with HCoV-OC43 spike peptides, taken before COVID-19 vaccination. As to subset: HCoV-OC43 spike overlapping peptide pool stimulation. Every receptor here comes from a human donor who received a COVID-19 vaccine.

The rearrangement joins TRBV7-9 to TRBJ2-2; maybe TRBD1 (5 bases). Trimming removed 0 bases from V and 4 bases from J, with 6 bases in between. In germline, CDR1 is SEHNR, CDR2 FQNEAQ (reference sequence). The CDR3 is made up of 14 amino acids. In DNA, the CDR3 is TGTGCCAGCAGCTTAGCACAGGCCACCGGGGAGCTGTTTTTT. This gives the protein CASSLAQATGELFF. The full variable domain, completed using reference TRBV7-9 and TRBJ2-2, is DTGVSQNPRHKITKRGQNVTFRCDPISEHNRLYWYRQTLGQGPEFLTYFQNEAQLEKSRLLSDRFSAERPKGSFSTLEIQRTEQGDSAMYLCASSLAQATGELFFGEGSRLTVL.

The CDR3 sequence is CASSYSMGNLNYGYTF. In nucleotides, the CDR3 is TGTGCCAGCAGTTACTCGATGGGGAACCTAAACTATGGCTACACCTTC. J is TRBJ1-2 and V is TRBV6-5; no reliable D call. V dropped 0 bases and J dropped 2 bases, with 13 bases sitting between them. Germline values: CDR1 MNHEY, CDR2 SVGAGI. The CDR3 sequence is 16 residues long.

The rearrangement joins TRBV10-2 to TRBJ1-1, with D possibly matching TRBD1 (5 bases). Germline CDR1 and CDR2: WSHSY and SAAADI. V gave up 7 bases and J gave up 3 bases, with 15 bases separating them. The CDR3 sequence is 14 residues long. As DNA, the CDR3 is TGCGCCAGCACCGATCCCACAGGTCACACTGAAGCTTTCTTT. Translating it yields CASTDPTGHTEAFF.

The chain has TRBV4-1 and TRBJ2-1; D is unclear. CDR1 is MGHRA and CDR2 is YSYEKL in the germline V gene. The CDR3 has 13 amino acids. The V end lost 3 bases, the J end lost 6 bases, and 9 bases lay between the germline ends. The CDR3 reads CASSHGRRNEQFF. CDR3 sequence (DNA): TGCGCCAGCAGCCATGGCAGGCGCAATGAGCAGTTCTTC.

The V call is TRBV11-2, the J call TRBJ1-1; D gene uncertain. The CDR3 extends over 14 amino acids. The V gene's germline CDR1 is SGHAT and CDR2 FQNNGV. Trimming cost V 6 bases and J 5 bases, with 16 bases left between them. The CDR3 DNA is TGTGCCAGCAGACAAGACCGTTGGGGTACTGAAGCTTTCTTT. As protein: CASRQDRWGTEAFF.

CDR3 in DNA: TGTGCCAGTTTCGGGGTAGCCAAAAACATTCAGTACTTC. Translation: CASFGVAKNIQYF. V usage is TRBV6-5 and J usage is TRBJ2-4; tentative D call: TRBD2 (5 bases). V gave up 9 bases and J gave up 0 bases, with 9 bases separating them. The CDR3 sequence is 13 residues long. Per the germline V gene, CDR1 is MNHEY and CDR2 is SVGAGI.

This clone was detected only a few times. V usage is TRBV5-1 and J usage is TRBJ2-1; perhaps D is TRBD1 or TRBD2 (5 bases each). Trimming removed 1 base from V and 9 bases from J, with 11 bases in between. This CDR3 contains 13 residues. Germline assignment: CDR1 SGHRS and CDR2 YFSETQ. DNA for the CDR3: TGCGCCAGCAGCTTGCCAGGGAGAAGTGAGCAGTTCTTC. This codes for CASSLPGRSEQFF.

The chain employs TRBV10-3 and TRBJ1-2, with D unresolved. The CDR3 covers 12 residues. V was shortened by 3 bases and J by 2 bases, with 4 bases between the two germline ends. Germline CDR1 is ENHRY and CDR2 is SYGVKD. The CDR3 here is CAISDNNYGYTF. CDR3 nucleotides: TGTGCCATCAGTGATAACAACTATGGCTACACCTTC.

The CDR3 bases are TGTGCCAGCAGTCGCCTCACCAAGAACAATGAGCAGTTCTTC. Its translation is CASSRLTKNNEQFF. This chain links TRBV27 with TRBJ2-1; D is ambiguous. The CDR3 is 14 amino acids. V gave up 5 bases and J gave up 5 bases, with 13 bases separating them. Germline V gene lookup returns CDR1 MNHEY and CDR2 SMNVEV (reference sequence).

This chain links TRBV5-4 with TRBJ2-7; D might be TRBD1 or TRBD2, each matching 5 bases. Per the germline V gene, CDR1 is SGHNT and CDR2 is YYREEE (reference sequence). Trimming removed 3 bases from V and 3 bases from J, with 13 bases in between. This CDR3 has 14 residues. The CDR3 DNA sequence: TGTGCCAGCAGCTCCTGGGACCGATACTACGAGCAGTACGTC. Translated, it gives CASSSWDRYYEQYV.

The V gene is TRBV6-2 or TRBV6-3, the J gene TRBJ2-1; D perhaps matches TRBD1 (6 bases). Germline V gives CDR1 MNHEY, CDR2 SVGEGT. Trimming removed 1 base at V and 9 bases at J, with 10 bases between. The CDR3 is made up of 13 amino acids. The CDR3 loop is CASSYYRVSEQFF. The CDR3 bases are TGTGCCAGCAGTTACTACAGGGTTAGTGAGCAGTTCTTC.

The chain employs TRBV27 and TRBJ2-4, with D tentatively TRBD1 or TRBD2 (5 bases each). The CDR3 runs 14 residues. Germline V gene data show CDR1 as MNHEY and CDR2 as SMNVEV (reference sequence). Trimming pared 4 bases from V and 8 bases from J, leaving 15 bases between. In nucleotides, the CDR3 is TGTGCCAGCAGTTGGGCGAGAGGGGTGGACATTCAGTACTTC. Its translation is CASSWARGVDIQYF.

The chain couples TRBV18 to TRBJ2-3; D may be TRBD2 (6 bases). This CDR3 region has 17 residues. Germline lookup yields CDR1 KGHSH and CDR2 LQKENI. V shed 2 bases and J shed 4 bases, with 19 bases lying between them. CDR3: CASSPVSAGRLADTQYF. CDR3 bases: TGTGCCAGCTCACCAGTCTCAGCAGGGAGGTTGGCAGATACGCAGTATTTT. Full variable domain (outside the CDR3, taken from reference TRBV18 and TRBJ2-3): NAGVMQNPRHLVRRRGQEARLRCSPMKGHSHVYWYRQLPEEGLKFMVYLQKENIIDESGMPKERFSAEFPKEGPSILRIQQVVRGDSAAYFCASSPVSAGRLADTQYFGPGTRLTVL.

This rearrangement joins TRBV30 to TRBJ1-2; perhaps TRBD1 as D (5 bases). The ends were cut back, 8 bases at V and 3 bases at J, with 16 bases in the middle. There are 13 residues in the CDR3. CDR1 is GTSNPN and CDR2 is SVGIG in the germline V gene (reference sequence). CDR3 protein: CAQRGQGDYGYTF. DNA for the CDR3: TGTGCCCAGCGCGGGCAGGGAGACTATGGCTACACCTTC.

The genes are TRBV5-1 and TRBJ1-1, with a tentative D call TRBD1 (5 bases). The CDR3 runs 15 residues. Germline CDR1 SGHRS, CDR2 YFSETQ. V was pared by 1 base and J by 1 base, with 11 bases between. CDR3: CASSLFLDRNTEAFF. As DNA, the CDR3 is TGCGCCAGCAGCTTGTTTCTCGACAGGAACACTGAAGCTTTCTTT. Combining the CDR3 with reference TRBV5-1 and TRBJ1-1 gives the whole variable domain KAGVTQTPRYLIKTRGQQVTLSCSPISGHRSVSWYQQTPGQGLQFLFEYFSETQRNKGNFPGRFSGRQFSNSRSEMNVSTLELGDSALYLCASSLFLDRNTEAFFGQGTRLTVV.

The table lists this clone with a few counts. This CDR3 is CSVGGQGNYGYTF. CDR3 sequence (DNA): TGCAGCGTTGGGGGACAGGGGAACTATGGCTACACCTTC. This rearrangement joins TRBV29-1 to TRBJ1-2; 10 positions match TRBD1. The germline V gene encodes CDR1 SQVTM and CDR2 ANQGSEA. The V segment lost 4 bases and the J segment 2 bases; nucleotides outside the gene matches: 1. The CDR3 contains 13 residues.

The chain carries TRBV5-1 and TRBJ1-1; maybe TRBD1 (5 bases). V gave up 4 bases and J gave up 5 bases, with 12 bases separating them. The CDR3 spans 13 residues. Per the germline V gene, CDR1 is SGHRS and CDR2 is YFSETQ. CDR3: CASSRDRRTEAFF. The CDR3 DNA reads TGCGCCAGCAGCCGGGACCGGCGGACTGAAGCTTTCTTT.

This clone has just a few counts. The chain combines TRBV9 with TRBJ1-2; TRBD1 might be the D (5 bases). V was cut by 4 bases and J by 3 bases, with 13 bases left in between. CDR3 length: 14 residues. CDR1 is SGDLS and CDR2 is YYNGEE in the germline V gene. Here the CDR3 reads CASSQYGHDYGYTF. The CDR3 DNA is TGTGCCAGCAGCCAGTATGGACATGACTATGGCTACACCTTC.

The CDR3 nucleotides are TGTGCCAGCAACGGGGGGCAGAATGAAAAACTGTTTTTT. This encodes CASNGGQNEKLFF. The gene calls are TRBV2 and TRBJ1-4; D may be TRBD1 (6 bases). The V gene's germline CDR1 is SNHLY and CDR2 FYNNEI. This CDR3 is 13 amino acids long. V was pared by 7 bases and J by 5 bases, with 11 bases between.

The chain employs TRBV29-1 and TRBJ2-5; TRBD2 is a possible D gene (5 bases). CDR1 is SQVTM and CDR2 is ANQGSEA in the germline V gene. V was cut by 3 bases and J by 2 bases, with 13 bases left in between. This CDR3 comprises 14 residues. CDR3 loop: CSVDTGLGQETQYF. The CDR3 DNA sequence: TGCAGCGTTGATACGGGGTTAGGGCAAGAGACCCAGTACTTC.

The V and J genes are TRBV6-5 and TRBJ1-3; a weak D match, TRBD1 (5 bases). This CDR3 contains 15 residues. Trimming took off 6 bases at V and 0 bases at J, with 12 bases between the two ends. CDR1 is MNHEY and CDR2 is SVGAGI in the germline V gene. CDR3: CASSQGTYSGNTIYF. In DNA form, the CDR3 reads TGTGCCAGCAGCCAAGGGACTTACTCTGGAAACACCATATATTTT.

The V and J genes are TRBV12-5 and TRBJ2-6; the D gene is possibly TRBD1 (7 bases). V was shortened by 1 base and J by 5 bases, with 15 bases between the two germline ends. The CDR3 totals 17 residues. Germline CDR1 LGHNT, CDR2 FRNRAP. CDR3 nucleotides: TGTGCTAGTGGTTTGGAACAGGGGTGGGACTGGGCCAACGTCCTGACTTTC. Translating it yields CASGLEQGWDWANVLTF.

The rearrangement links TRBV6-4 to TRBJ2-1; 15 nucleotides agree with TRBD2. The CDR3 contains 17 residues. The germline V gene encodes CDR1 MRHNA and CDR2 SNTAGT. With 2 bases clipped from V and 5 bases from J, the junction kept 4 bases outside the gene matches. The CDR3 DNA sequence: TGTGCCAGCAGTGACCGGGGACTAGCGGGGGGAAACAATGAGCAGTTCTTC. It yields the protein CASSDRGLAGGNNEQFF.

The V call is TRBV7-2, the J call TRBJ1-4; D gene uncertain. The V and J ends lost 5 bases and 3 bases respectively, with 7 bases between them. The CDR3 is made up of 13 amino acids. The V gene's germline CDR1 is SGHTA and CDR2 FQGNSA. This CDR3 is CASSPSPNEKLFF. As DNA, the CDR3 is TGTGCCAGCAGCCCCTCCCCTAATGAAAAACTGTTTTTT. The variable domain in full, with the rest retrieved from reference TRBV7-2 and TRBJ1-4, is GAGVSQSPSNKVTEKGKDVELRCDPISGHTALYWYRQSLGQGLEFLIYFQGNSAPDKSGLPSDRFSAERTGGSVSTLTIQRTQQEDSAVYLCASSPSPNEKLFFGSGTQLSVL.

The V gene is TRBV12-3 or TRBV12-4, the J gene TRBJ2-1; D is unresolved. V was trimmed by 6 bases and J by 4 bases, leaving 10 bases between them. The length of the CDR3 is 13 residues. The CDR3 bases are TGTGCCAGCAGAGAGGACGGATACAATGAGCAGTTCTTC. Its translation: CASREDGYNEQFF.